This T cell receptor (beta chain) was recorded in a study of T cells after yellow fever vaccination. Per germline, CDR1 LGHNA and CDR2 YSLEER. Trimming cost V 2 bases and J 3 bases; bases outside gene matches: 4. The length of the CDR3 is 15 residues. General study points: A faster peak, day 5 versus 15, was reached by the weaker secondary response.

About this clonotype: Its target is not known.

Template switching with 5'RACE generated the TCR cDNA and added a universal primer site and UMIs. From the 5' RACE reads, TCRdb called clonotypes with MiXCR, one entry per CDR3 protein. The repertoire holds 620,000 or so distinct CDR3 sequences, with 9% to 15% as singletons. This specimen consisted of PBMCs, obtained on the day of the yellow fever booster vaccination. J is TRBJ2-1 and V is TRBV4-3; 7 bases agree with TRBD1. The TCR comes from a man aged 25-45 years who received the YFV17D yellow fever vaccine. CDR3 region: CASSQWQGDYNEQFF. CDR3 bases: TGCGCCAGCAGCCAATGGCAGGGGGACTACAATGAGCAGTTCTTC.